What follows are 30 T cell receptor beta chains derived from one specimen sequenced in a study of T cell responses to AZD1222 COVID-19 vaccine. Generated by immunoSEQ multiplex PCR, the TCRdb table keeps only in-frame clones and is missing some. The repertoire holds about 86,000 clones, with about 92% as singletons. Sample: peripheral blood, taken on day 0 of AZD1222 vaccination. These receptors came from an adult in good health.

For the CDR3, the DNA is TGTGCCAGCAGCCCGACAGGGGGCAGGGAAGCTTTCTTT. Translated, it gives CASSPTGGREAFF. The V call is TRBV3-1 (or the pseudogene TRBV3-2), the J call TRBJ1-1, with 10 bases identical to TRBD1. The trim removed 4 bases at V and 8 bases at J, leaving 4 bases unmatched. The length of the CDR3 is 13 residues. CDR1 LGHDT and CDR2 YNNKEL come from the germline V gene (reference sequence).

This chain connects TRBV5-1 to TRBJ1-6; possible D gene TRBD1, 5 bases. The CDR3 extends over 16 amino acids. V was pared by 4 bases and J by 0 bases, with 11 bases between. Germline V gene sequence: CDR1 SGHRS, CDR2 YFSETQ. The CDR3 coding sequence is TGCGCCAGCAGCCCGCGACAGTACTCCTATAATTCACCCCTCCACTTT. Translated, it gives CASSPRQYSYNSPLHF.

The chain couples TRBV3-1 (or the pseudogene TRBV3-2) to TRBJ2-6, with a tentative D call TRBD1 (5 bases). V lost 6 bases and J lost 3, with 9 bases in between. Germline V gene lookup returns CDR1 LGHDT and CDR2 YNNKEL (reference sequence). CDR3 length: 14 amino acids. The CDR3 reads CASSQDIGANVLTF. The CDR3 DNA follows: TGTGCCAGCAGTCAGGACATTGGGGCCAACGTCCTGACTTTC.

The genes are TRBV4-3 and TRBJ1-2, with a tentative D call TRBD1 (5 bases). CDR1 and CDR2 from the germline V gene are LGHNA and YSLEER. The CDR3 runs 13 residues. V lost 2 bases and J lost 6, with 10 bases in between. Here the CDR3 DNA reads TGCGCCAGCAGCCAACAGGGTGTCGATGGCTACACCTTC. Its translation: CASSQQGVDGYTF.

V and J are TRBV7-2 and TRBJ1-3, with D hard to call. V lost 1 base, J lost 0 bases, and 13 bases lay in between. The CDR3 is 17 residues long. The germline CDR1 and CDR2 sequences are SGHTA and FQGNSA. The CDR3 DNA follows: TGTGCCAGCAGCTTAGTCTCTTCGGGGTCCTCTGGAAACACCATATATTTT. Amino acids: CASSLVSSGSSGNTIYF.

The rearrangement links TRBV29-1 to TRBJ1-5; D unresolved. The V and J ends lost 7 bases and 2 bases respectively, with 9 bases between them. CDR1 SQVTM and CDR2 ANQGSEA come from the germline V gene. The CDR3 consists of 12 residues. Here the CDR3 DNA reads TGCAGCGCTCAAAGTGGCAATCAGCCCCAGCATTTT. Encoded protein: CSAQSGNQPQHF.

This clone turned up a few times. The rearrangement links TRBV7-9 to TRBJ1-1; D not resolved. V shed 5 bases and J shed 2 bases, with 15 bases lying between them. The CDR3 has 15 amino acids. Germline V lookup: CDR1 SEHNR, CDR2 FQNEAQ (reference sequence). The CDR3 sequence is CASSPNLRENTEAFF. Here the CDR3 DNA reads TGTGCCAGCAGCCCAAACCTCCGGGAAAACACTGAAGCTTTCTTT.

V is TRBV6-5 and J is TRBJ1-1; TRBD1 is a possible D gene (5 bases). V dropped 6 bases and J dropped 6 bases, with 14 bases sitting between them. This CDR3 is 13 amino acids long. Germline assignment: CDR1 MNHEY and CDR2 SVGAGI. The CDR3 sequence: CASRGEMRAEAFF. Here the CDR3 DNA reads TGTGCCAGCAGGGGGGAAATGAGAGCTGAAGCTTTCTTT.

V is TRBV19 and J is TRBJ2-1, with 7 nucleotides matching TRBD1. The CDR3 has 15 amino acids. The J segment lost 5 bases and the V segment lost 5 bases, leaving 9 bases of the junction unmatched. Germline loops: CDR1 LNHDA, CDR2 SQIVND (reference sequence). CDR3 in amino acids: CASSRSGQTHNEQFF. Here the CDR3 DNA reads TGTGCCAGTAGTCGATCGGGACAGACTCACAATGAGCAGTTCTTC.

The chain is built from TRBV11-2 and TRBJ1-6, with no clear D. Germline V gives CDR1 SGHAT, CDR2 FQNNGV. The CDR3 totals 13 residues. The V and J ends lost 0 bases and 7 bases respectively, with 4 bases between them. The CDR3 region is CASSLDQNSPLHF. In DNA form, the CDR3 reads TGTGCCAGCAGCTTAGACCAAAATTCACCCCTCCACTTT.

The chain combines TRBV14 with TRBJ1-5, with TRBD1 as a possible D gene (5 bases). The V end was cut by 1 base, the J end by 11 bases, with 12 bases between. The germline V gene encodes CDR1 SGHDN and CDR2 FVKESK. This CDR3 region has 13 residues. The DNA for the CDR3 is TGTGCCAGCAGCCAAGCAGGGACCCAGGCCCAGCATTTT. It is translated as CASSQAGTQAQHF.

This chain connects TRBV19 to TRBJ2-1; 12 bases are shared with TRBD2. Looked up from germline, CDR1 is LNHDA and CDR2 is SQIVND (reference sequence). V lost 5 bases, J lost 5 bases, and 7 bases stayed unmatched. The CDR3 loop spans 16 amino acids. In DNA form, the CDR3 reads TGTGCCAGTAGTGGGGGGACTAGCGGGCTTCACAATGAGCAGTTCTTC. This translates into CASSGGTSGLHNEQFF. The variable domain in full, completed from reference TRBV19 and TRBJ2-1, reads DGGITQSPKYLFRKEGQNVTLSCEQNLNHDAMYWYRQDPGQGLRLIYYSQIVNDFQKGDIAEGYSVSREKKESFPLTVTSAQKNPTAFYLCASSGGTSGLHNEQFFGPGTRLTVL.

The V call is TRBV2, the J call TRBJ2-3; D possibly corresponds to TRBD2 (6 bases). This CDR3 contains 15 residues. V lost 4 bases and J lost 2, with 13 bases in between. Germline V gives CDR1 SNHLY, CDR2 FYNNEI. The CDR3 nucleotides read TGTGCCAGCAGTGTAGCCGGGACTCACACAGATACGCAGTATTTT. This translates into CASSVAGTHTDTQYF.

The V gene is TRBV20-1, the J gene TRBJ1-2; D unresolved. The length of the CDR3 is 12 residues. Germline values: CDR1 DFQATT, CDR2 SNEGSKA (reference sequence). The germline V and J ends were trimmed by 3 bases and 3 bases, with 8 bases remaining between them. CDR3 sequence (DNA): TGCAGTGCTAGTGAGAGGGACTATGGCTACACCTTC. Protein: CSASERDYGYTF.

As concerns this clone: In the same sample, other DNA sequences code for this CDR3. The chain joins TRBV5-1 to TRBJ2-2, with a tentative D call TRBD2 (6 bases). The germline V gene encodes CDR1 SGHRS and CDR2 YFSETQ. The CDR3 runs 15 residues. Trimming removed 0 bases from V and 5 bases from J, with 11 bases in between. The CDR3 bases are TGCGCCAGCAGCTTGGACGGGAGCGGTACCGGGGAGCTGTTTTTT. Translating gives CASSLDGSGTGELFF. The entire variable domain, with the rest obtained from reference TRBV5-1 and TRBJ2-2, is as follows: KAGVTQTPRYLIKTRGQQVTLSCSPISGHRSVSWYQQTPGQGLQFLFEYFSETQRNKGNFPGRFSGRQFSNSRSEMNVSTLELGDSALYLCASSLDGSGTGELFFGEGSRLTVL.

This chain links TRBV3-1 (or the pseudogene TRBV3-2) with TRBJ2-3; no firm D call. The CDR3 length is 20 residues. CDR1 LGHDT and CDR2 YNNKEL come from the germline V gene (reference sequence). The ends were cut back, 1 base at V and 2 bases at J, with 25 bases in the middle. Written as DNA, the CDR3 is TGTGCCAGCAGCCAAGTGGACCGGACGTCCCCTTTAGGCTCCACAGATACGCAGTATTTT. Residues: CASSQVDRTSPLGSTDTQYF.

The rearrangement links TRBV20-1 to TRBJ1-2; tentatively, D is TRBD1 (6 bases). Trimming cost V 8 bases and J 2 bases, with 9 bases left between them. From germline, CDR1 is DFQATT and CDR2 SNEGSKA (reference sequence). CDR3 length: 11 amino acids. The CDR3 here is CSSGQNYGYTF. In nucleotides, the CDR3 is TGCAGTTCAGGACAGAACTATGGCTACACCTTC.

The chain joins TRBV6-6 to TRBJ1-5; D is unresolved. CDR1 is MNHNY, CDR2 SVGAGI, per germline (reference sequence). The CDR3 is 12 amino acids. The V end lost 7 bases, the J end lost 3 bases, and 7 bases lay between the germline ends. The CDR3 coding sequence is TGTGCCAGCATGGTAGTCAATCAGCCCCAGCATTTT. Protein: CASMVVNQPQHF.

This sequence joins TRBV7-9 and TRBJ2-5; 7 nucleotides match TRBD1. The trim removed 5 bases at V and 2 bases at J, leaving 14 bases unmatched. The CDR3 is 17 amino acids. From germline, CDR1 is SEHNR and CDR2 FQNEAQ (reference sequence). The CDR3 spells CASSPNRQGVVQETQYF. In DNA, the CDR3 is TGTGCCAGCAGCCCAAATCGCCAGGGGGTCGTACAAGAGACCCAGTACTTC.

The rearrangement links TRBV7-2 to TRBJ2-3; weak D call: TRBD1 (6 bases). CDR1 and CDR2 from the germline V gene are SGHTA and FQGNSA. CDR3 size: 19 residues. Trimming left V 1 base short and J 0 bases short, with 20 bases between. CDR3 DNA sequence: TGTGCCAGCAGCTTAGAGGGTCTGGACAGAATAACTAGCACAGATACGCAGTATTTT. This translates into CASSLEGLDRITSTDTQYF.

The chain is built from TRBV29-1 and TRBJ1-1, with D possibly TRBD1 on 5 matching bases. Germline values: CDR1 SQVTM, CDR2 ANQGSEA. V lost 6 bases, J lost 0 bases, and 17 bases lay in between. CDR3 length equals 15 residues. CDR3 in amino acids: CSVPRRGLLNTEAFF. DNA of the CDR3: TGCAGCGTCCCCCGGAGGGGTCTTCTGAACACTGAAGCTTTCTTT. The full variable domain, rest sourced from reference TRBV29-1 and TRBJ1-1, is SAVISQKPSRDICQRGTSLTIQCQVDSQVTMMFWYRQQPGQSLTLIATANQGSEATYESGFVIDKFPISRPNLTFSTLTVSNMSPEDSSIYLCSVPRRGLLNTEAFFGQGTRLTVV.

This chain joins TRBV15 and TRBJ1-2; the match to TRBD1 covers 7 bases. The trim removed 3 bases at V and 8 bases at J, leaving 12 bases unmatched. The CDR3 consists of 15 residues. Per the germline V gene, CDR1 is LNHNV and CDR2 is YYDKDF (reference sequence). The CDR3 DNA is TGTGCCACCAGCAGGGTCTATACAGGGGTGGACGGCTACACCTTC. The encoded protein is CATSRVYTGVDGYTF.

The CDR3 reads CASSQLAGSGGELFF. CDR3 DNA: TGTGCCAGCAGCCAACTAGCGGGGTCAGGCGGGGAGCTGTTTTTT. This sequence joins TRBV7-2 and TRBJ2-2, with TRBD2 matching 10 bases. Germline assignment: CDR1 SGHTA and CDR2 FQGNSA. V lost 5 bases, J lost 7 bases, and 7 bases stayed unmatched. This CDR3 comprises 15 residues.

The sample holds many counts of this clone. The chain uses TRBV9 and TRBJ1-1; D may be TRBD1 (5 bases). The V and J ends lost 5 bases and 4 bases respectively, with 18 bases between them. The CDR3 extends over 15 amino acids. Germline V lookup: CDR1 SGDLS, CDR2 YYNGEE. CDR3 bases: TGTGCCAGCAGAGATGGGGAGAGGGGTCCCACTGAAGCTTTCTTT. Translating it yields CASRDGERGPTEAFF.

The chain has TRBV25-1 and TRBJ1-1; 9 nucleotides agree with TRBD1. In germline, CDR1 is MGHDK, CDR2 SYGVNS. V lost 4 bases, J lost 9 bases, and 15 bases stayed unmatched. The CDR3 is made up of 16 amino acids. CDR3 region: CASSGGTGQKKTKAFF. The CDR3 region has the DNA TGTGCCAGCAGTGGCGGGACAGGGCAGAAAAAGACGAAAGCTTTCTTT.

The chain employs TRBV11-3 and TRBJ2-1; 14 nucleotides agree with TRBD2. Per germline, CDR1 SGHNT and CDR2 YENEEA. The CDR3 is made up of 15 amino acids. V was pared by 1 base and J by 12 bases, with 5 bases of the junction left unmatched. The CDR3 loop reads CASSLGGLAGEAQFF. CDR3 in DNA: TGTGCCAGCAGCTTAGGGGGACTAGCGGGAGAAGCGCAGTTCTTC.

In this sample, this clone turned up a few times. This chain's CDR3 is CASSEGQGVVYGYTF. DNA for the CDR3: TGTGCCAGCTCAGAGGGACAGGGAGTCGTCTATGGCTACACCTTC. The chain couples TRBV18 to TRBJ1-2; 9 positions match TRBD1. This CDR3 comprises 15 residues. CDR1 is KGHSH and CDR2 is LQKENI in the germline V gene. Trimming took 5 bases from V and 4 from J; bases not matched to a gene: 8.

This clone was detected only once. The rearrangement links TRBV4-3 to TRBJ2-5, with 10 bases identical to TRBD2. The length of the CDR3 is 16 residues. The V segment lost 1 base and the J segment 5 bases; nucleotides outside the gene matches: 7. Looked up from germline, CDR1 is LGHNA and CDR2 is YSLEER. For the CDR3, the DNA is TGCGCCAGCAGCCAAGCCAAGCGGGGGGGCGGTGAGACCCAGTACTTC. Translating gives CASSQAKRGGGETQYF.

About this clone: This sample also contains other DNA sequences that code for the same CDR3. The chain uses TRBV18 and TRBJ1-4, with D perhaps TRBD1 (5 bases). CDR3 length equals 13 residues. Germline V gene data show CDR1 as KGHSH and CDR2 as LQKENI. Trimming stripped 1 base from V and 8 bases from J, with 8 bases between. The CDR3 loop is CASSPLGDEKLFF. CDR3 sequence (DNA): TGTGCCAGCTCACCACTCGGGGACGAAAAACTGTTTTTT.

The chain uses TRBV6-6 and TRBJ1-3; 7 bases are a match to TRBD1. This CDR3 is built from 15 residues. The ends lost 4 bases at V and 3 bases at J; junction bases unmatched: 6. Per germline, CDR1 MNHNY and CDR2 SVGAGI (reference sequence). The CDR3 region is CASSSGGPGGNTIYF. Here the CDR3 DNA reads TGTGCCAGCAGTTCAGGGGGACCGGGTGGAAACACCATATATTTT.